The next 10 T cell receptor beta chains were all read from a single sample in a study of blood T cell repertoires in COVID-19. Assay: immunoSEQ multiplex PCR; the TCRdb copy retains only in-frame clones and omits some. The sample has tens of thousands of clones, 86% seen once. Sequenced input: peripheral blood. These receptors originate from a man over 45 with active COVID-19.

As DNA, the CDR3 is TGCGCCAGCAGCTTGGCTATCTCGGGTACCAATGAGCAGTTCTTC. Translated, it gives CASSLAISGTNEQFF. The chain couples TRBV5-1 to TRBJ2-1; D gene unclear. V dropped 0 bases and J dropped 6 bases, with 13 bases sitting between them. The CDR3 contains 15 residues. From germline, CDR1 is SGHRS and CDR2 YFSETQ.

J is TRBJ2-2 and V is TRBV6-4; tentatively, D is TRBD1 (5 bases). Germline V gene sequence: CDR1 MRHNA, CDR2 SNTAGT. This CDR3 is 15 amino acids long. The V end lost 4 bases, the J end lost 1 base, and 10 bases lay between the germline ends. The CDR3: CASSAQGVNTGELFF. DNA of the CDR3: TGTGCCAGCAGTGCTCAGGGCGTGAACACCGGGGAGCTGTTTTTT.

The J gene is TRBJ1-1, the V gene TRBV5-4; the D is unclear. Germline loops: CDR1 SGHNT, CDR2 YYREEE (reference sequence). V lost 6 bases and J 2 bases, leaving 14 bases between the germline ends. There are 14 residues in the CDR3. The CDR3 loop reads CASTSQTDNTEAFF. The CDR3 nucleotides read TGTGCCAGCACCTCACAAACAGATAACACTGAAGCTTTCTTT. The full variable domain, in which reference TRBV5-4 and TRBJ1-1 provide the parts outside the CDR3, is ETGVTQSPTHLIKTRGQQVTLRCSSQSGHNTVSWYQQALGQGPQFIFQYYREEENGRGNFPPRFSGLQFPNYSSELNVNALELDDSALYLCASTSQTDNTEAFFGQGTRLTVV.

Here the CDR3 DNA reads TGTGCCAGTAGTATAGGGTCCAGAAATCAGCCCCAGCATTTT. Its translation is CASSIGSRNQPQHF. The rearrangement uses TRBV19 and TRBJ1-5; D gene unclear. The V end lost 1 base, the J end lost 4 bases, and 8 bases lay between the germline ends. The CDR3 loop spans 14 amino acids. Germline CDR1 and CDR2: LNHDA and SQIVND (reference sequence).

CDR3 loop: CASSWTSTRSYNEQFF. In DNA, the CDR3 is TGTGCCAGCAGCTGGACTAGCACCCGCTCCTACAATGAGCAGTTCTTC. The chain employs TRBV11-2 and TRBJ2-1, with 8 bases aligning to TRBD2. J was trimmed by 0 bases and V by 4 bases; bases with no gene match: 5. The CDR3 is 16 amino acids. Per germline, CDR1 SGHAT and CDR2 FQNNGV.

The gene calls are TRBV20-1 and TRBJ2-3; possibly TRBD1 for D (5 bases). Trimming stripped 3 bases from V and 0 bases from J, with 13 bases between. CDR3 length: 15 residues. Germline lookup yields CDR1 DFQATT and CDR2 SNEGSKA (reference sequence). The CDR3 spells CSASPRAASTDTQYF. CDR3 coding DNA: TGCAGTGCTAGTCCCAGGGCCGCTAGCACAGATACGCAGTATTTT.

This clone was picked up a small number of times. This chain uses TRBV6-2 or TRBV6-3 with TRBJ2-2, with 7 bases identical to TRBD1. The J segment lost 3 bases and the V segment lost 5 bases, leaving 15 bases of the junction unmatched. Germline V lookup: CDR1 MNHEY, CDR2 SVGEGT. The CDR3 covers 18 residues. CDR3 coding DNA: TGTGCCAGCAGTACAACCGGGACAGAAGGTGTGGACACCGGGGAGCTGTTTTTT. Translating gives CASSTTGTEGVDTGELFF.

V gene TRBV4-1 combines with J gene TRBJ2-1; 12 bases match TRBD2. V lost 3 bases and J lost 2; bases outside the gene matches: 11. Germline V CDR1 and CDR2: MGHRA, YSYEKL. This CDR3 is 19 amino acids long. CDR3 residues: CASSQATSGGRQPYNEQFF. The CDR3 DNA reads TGCGCCAGCAGCCAGGCGACTAGCGGGGGCCGGCAACCCTACAATGAGCAGTTCTTC.

The chain couples TRBV11-3 to TRBJ2-1, with 7 bases fitting TRBD2. V shed 5 bases, J shed 6 bases, and the junction held 10 bases outside the gene matches. This CDR3 is 15 amino acids long. Germline values: CDR1 SGHNT, CDR2 YENEEA. For the CDR3, the DNA is TGTGCCAGCAGCCACGGCCGGGACTACCTCAATGAGCAGTTCTTC. It encodes CASSHGRDYLNEQFF.

The rearrangement links TRBV20-1 to TRBJ2-1; D not resolved. The CDR3 is 11 amino acids. Germline V CDR1 and CDR2: DFQATT, SNEGSKA (reference sequence). V gave up 2 bases and J gave up 5 bases, with 4 bases separating them. The CDR3 bases are TGCAGTGCTAGACCTCACAATGAGCAGTTCTTC. Translating it yields CSARPHNEQFF.